Presented here are 30 T cell receptor beta chains from one specimen sequenced in a study of OX40 agonist ivuxolimab in advanced cancers. Assay used: immunoSEQ multiplex PCR; TCRdb lists only in-frame clones, some missing. Here the sample spans about 40,000 clones, around 93% being singletons. The sample was CD4+ or CD8+ T cells sorted from blood, taken in a trial of the OX40 agonist ivuxolimab. The receptors shown here come from an adult with an advanced solid tumor such as melanoma, head and neck, liver or kidney cancer.

J is TRBJ2-3 and V is TRBV7-9; the D is unclear. CDR1 SEHNR and CDR2 FQNEAQ come from the germline V gene (reference sequence). The CDR3 has 15 residues. V was clipped by 6 bases and J by 2 bases, with 15 bases between them. The CDR3 sequence is CASRPLAASTDTQYF. The CDR3 DNA is TGTGCCAGCAGACCCCTCGCGGCCTCCACAGATACGCAGTATTTT.

The chain combines TRBV30 with TRBJ2-1, with D possibly being TRBD2 (6 bases). Germline V lookup: CDR1 GTSNPN, CDR2 SVGIG (reference sequence). V lost 3 bases to trimming and J lost 4 bases, with 13 bases between them. This CDR3 comprises 14 residues. CDR3 DNA: TGTGCCTGGAGCGCCGGGAGCGGATACAATGAGCAGTTCTTC. Protein: CAWSAGSGYNEQFF.

V usage is TRBV19 and J usage is TRBJ2-2; TRBD2 aligns across 12 bases. Trimming cost V 5 bases and J 7 bases; bases outside gene matches: 8. CDR1 and CDR2 from the germline V gene are LNHDA and SQIVND (reference sequence). CDR3 size: 16 residues. CDR3 sequence reads: CASSPWTSGNNGELFF. The CDR3 bases are TGTGCCAGTAGTCCTTGGACTAGCGGGAATAACGGGGAGCTGTTTTTT.

The CDR3 region is CASSSQAGGANEKLFF. DNA of the CDR3: TGTGCCAGCAGCTCCCAAGCCGGGGGAGCGAATGAAAAACTGTTTTTT. This sequence joins TRBV13 and TRBJ1-4; a possible D gene is TRBD1 (5 bases). There are 16 residues in the CDR3. V was trimmed by 4 bases and J by 5 bases, leaving 17 bases between them. CDR1 PRHDT and CDR2 FYEKMQ come from the germline V gene (reference sequence).

V is TRBV4-3 and J is TRBJ2-1; 14 bases line up with TRBD2. Germline assignment: CDR1 LGHNA and CDR2 YSLEER. This CDR3 has 18 residues. V was pared by 4 bases and J by 5 bases, with 10 bases of the junction left unmatched. As DNA, the CDR3 is TGCGCCAGCAGCCCGGGACTAGCGGGGGAGAGGGCGGACAATGAGCAGTTCTTC. Amino acids: CASSPGLAGERADNEQFF.

The chain combines TRBV28 with TRBJ2-7, with TRBD2 matching 8 bases. This CDR3 comprises 15 residues. With V trimmed by 6 bases and J by 6 bases, 13 bases remained unmatched. Germline CDR1 and CDR2: MDHEN and SYDVKM. The CDR3 DNA is TGTGCCAGCAGCCTAAGACGGGAGGGCCCTCTCGAGCAGTACTTC. It yields the protein CASSLRREGPLEQYF.

This chain links TRBV7-9 with TRBJ1-5; a possible D gene is TRBD1 (6 bases). The CDR3 is 14 amino acids. Germline assignment: CDR1 SEHNR and CDR2 FQNEAQ (reference sequence). Deletions cut 7 bases from V and 5 bases from J, with 15 bases between. The CDR3 sequence: CASTGGGLDQPQHF. DNA for the CDR3: TGTGCCAGCACCGGAGGGGGATTAGATCAGCCCCAGCATTTT.

V gene TRBV19 combines with J gene TRBJ2-1; 13 bases map to TRBD2. CDR1 LNHDA and CDR2 SQIVND come from the germline V gene (reference sequence). J was trimmed by 10 bases and V by 5 bases; bases with no gene match: 11. This CDR3 region has 16 residues. The chain's CDR3 is CASSSRLAGGHGEQFF. The CDR3 region has the DNA TGTGCCAGTAGTTCTCGACTAGCGGGAGGACATGGAGAGCAGTTCTTC.

The V and J genes are TRBV7-3 and TRBJ2-1, with D unclear. This CDR3 has 16 amino acids. The V end lost 0 bases, the J end lost 0 bases, and 9 bases lay between the germline ends. CDR1 and CDR2 from the germline V gene are SGHTA and FQGTGA. The CDR3 sequence is CASSLTARSSYNEQFF. The CDR3 DNA sequence: TGTGCCAGCAGCTTAACGGCACGGAGCTCCTACAATGAGCAGTTCTTC.

The gene calls are TRBV19 and TRBJ2-1; tentative D call: TRBD2 (6 bases). Germline V gives CDR1 LNHDA, CDR2 SQIVND (reference sequence). The V and J ends lost 3 bases and 10 bases respectively, with 13 bases between them. The CDR3 spans 13 residues. For the CDR3, the DNA is TGTGCCAGTAGTATCTTGGGAGGCGACGAGCAGTTCTTC. Protein sequence: CASSILGGDEQFF. Supplemented by reference TRBV19 and TRBJ2-1, the full variable domain reads DGGITQSPKYLFRKEGQNVTLSCEQNLNHDAMYWYRQDPGQGLRLIYYSQIVNDFQKGDIAEGYSVSREKKESFPLTVTSAQKNPTAFYLCASSILGGDEQFFGPGTRLTVL.

This rearrangement joins TRBV28 to TRBJ2-1, with 8 bases aligning to TRBD2. V gave up 5 bases and J gave up 0 bases; unmatched junction bases: 18. The CDR3 extends over 20 amino acids. Looked up from germline, CDR1 is MDHEN and CDR2 is SYDVKM. In DNA, the CDR3 is TGTGCCAGCAGTCGACCTGAGTTGGATAGCGGGGCTAGCTCCTACAATGAGCAGTTCTTC. Translating it yields CASSRPELDSGASSYNEQFF.

This chain uses TRBV7-9 with TRBJ1-1; TRBD1 agrees at 12 bases. This CDR3 is 18 amino acids long. Germline values: CDR1 SEHNR, CDR2 FQNEAQ (reference sequence). J gave up 4 bases and V 4 bases, and 13 bases lay outside the gene matches. CDR3 DNA sequence: TGTGCCAGCAGCTCTCTTGGGACAGGGGGCCTAGGGAGCACTGAAGCTTTCTTT. This encodes CASSSLGTGGLGSTEAFF.

This clone was seen only once. This sequence joins TRBV29-1 and TRBJ2-5; D gene ambiguous. The CDR3 has 14 residues. Trimming removed 8 bases from V and 0 bases from J, with 16 bases in between. Germline V gives CDR1 SQVTM, CDR2 ANQGSEA. The CDR3, as DNA: TGCAGCAGCCGTGGAGCGACCTACCAAGAGACCCAGTACTTC. Amino acid sequence: CSSRGATYQETQYF. Complete variable domain (other parts from reference TRBV29-1 and TRBJ2-5): SAVISQKPSRDICQRGTSLTIQCQVDSQVTMMFWYRQQPGQSLTLIATANQGSEATYESGFVIDKFPISRPNLTFSTLTVSNMSPEDSSIYLCSSRGATYQETQYFGPGTRLLVL.

The chain is built from TRBV13 and TRBJ2-7; D not certain. Germline V lookup: CDR1 PRHDT, CDR2 FYEKMQ (reference sequence). This CDR3 comprises 13 residues. V lost 5 bases, J lost 0 bases, and 8 bases lay in between. For the CDR3, the DNA is TGTGCCAGCAGCGGAAGGGACTCCTACGAGCAGTACTTC. This translates into CASSGRDSYEQYF.

The chain employs TRBV6-5 and TRBJ1-2; weak D call: TRBD1 (6 bases). Germline V gene lookup returns CDR1 MNHEY and CDR2 SVGAGI. The CDR3 contains 15 residues. V shed 5 bases and J shed 6 bases, with 19 bases lying between them. CDR3 coding DNA: TGTGCCAGCAGTCCCCTCCTAAGGGGGACCGATGGCTACACCTTC. Translated, it gives CASSPLLRGTDGYTF.

The sample holds one count of this clone. This chain connects TRBV6-1 to TRBJ1-2; D remains unclear. The CDR3 length is 11 residues. Per the germline V gene, CDR1 is MNHNS and CDR2 is SASEGT. Trimming left V 4 bases short and J 0 bases short, with 0 bases between. The CDR3, as DNA: TGTGCCAGCAGTGCTAACTATGGCTACACCTTC. Encoded protein: CASSANYGYTF.

The V and J genes are TRBV25-1 and TRBJ1-2; D is perhaps TRBD1 (6 bases). CDR1 is MGHDK and CDR2 is SYGVNS in the germline V gene. Between the trimmed V and J ends, which lost 5 bases and 4 bases, there was a span of 11 bases. The CDR3 extends over 13 amino acids. The CDR3 DNA reads TGTGCCAGCAGTACCCCGGGGGCCTATGGCTACACCTTC. The encoded protein is CASSTPGAYGYTF.

The J gene is TRBJ1-2, the V gene TRBV9, with 8 bases lining up with TRBD1. CDR3 size: 15 residues. From germline, CDR1 is SGDLS and CDR2 YYNGEE. J gave up 4 bases and V 0 bases, and 5 bases lay outside the gene matches. This CDR3 reads CASSVGDRGAYGYTF. The CDR3 coding sequence is TGTGCCAGCAGCGTAGGAGACAGGGGAGCCTATGGCTACACCTTC.

The chain carries TRBV2 and TRBJ1-2, with 12 bases identical to TRBD1. Trimming took 6 bases from V and 7 from J; bases not matched to a gene: 9. This CDR3 has 15 amino acids. The germline V gene encodes CDR1 SNHLY and CDR2 FYNNEI. CDR3 loop: CASSLGTGGSFGYTF. As DNA, the CDR3 is TGTGCCAGCAGCTTAGGGACAGGGGGCAGCTTTGGCTACACCTTC.

The chain joins TRBV30 to TRBJ2-7, with D tentatively TRBD1 (5 bases). Trimming cost V 3 bases and J 5 bases, with 17 bases left between them. The CDR3 totals 14 residues. The germline V gene has CDR1 GTSNPN and CDR2 SVGIG (reference sequence). The CDR3 is CAWSAFSWGHEQYF. The DNA of the CDR3 is TGTGCCTGGAGCGCTTTTTCCTGGGGCCACGAGCAGTACTTC.

As for this clone: Distinct nucleotide sequences in the sample also encode this CDR3. The V and J genes are TRBV7-6 and TRBJ2-1; 10 bases line up with TRBD2. The CDR3 contains 14 residues. V shed 6 bases and J 15 bases; nucleotides not matched to a gene: 14. The germline CDR1 and CDR2 sequences are SGHVS and FNYEAQ. CDR3 loop: CASRDPSSGSSLFF. The DNA for the CDR3 is TGTGCCAGCAGGGATCCTTCTAGCGGGAGTTCTCTGTTCTTC.

The chain is built from TRBV5-6 and TRBJ2-7, with 9 bases matching TRBD2. CDR3 length: 14 amino acids. Trimming removed 3 bases from V and 3 bases from J; junction bases left unmatched: 4. The germline gives CDR1 SGHDT, CDR2 YYEEEE. The CDR3 is CASSYSSGIYEQYF. The CDR3 DNA sequence: TGTGCCAGCAGCTACTCTAGCGGGATCTACGAGCAGTACTTC.

The V and J genes are TRBV28 and TRBJ2-7, with 10 bases aligning to TRBD1. The CDR3 is 16 amino acids. Per the germline V gene, CDR1 is MDHEN and CDR2 is SYDVKM. The trim removed 5 bases at V and 2 bases at J, leaving 9 bases unmatched. The CDR3 reads CASSRPLGQGAYEQYF. CDR3 sequence (DNA): TGTGCCAGCAGTCGACCCCTCGGACAGGGGGCCTACGAGCAGTACTTC.

This chain connects TRBV6-5 to TRBJ1-2; D is unclear. Deletions cut 5 bases from V and 0 bases from J, with 7 bases between. This CDR3 region has 13 residues. CDR1 and CDR2 from the germline V gene are MNHEY and SVGAGI. CDR3 sequence (DNA): TGTGCCAGCAGTGCCCTTACTAACTATGGCTACACCTTC. It codes for CASSALTNYGYTF.

This chain links TRBV7-8 with TRBJ2-3; D is undetermined. V was clipped by 5 bases and J by 3 bases, with 12 bases between them. Germline V gene sequence: CDR1 SGHVS, CDR2 FQNEAQ. This CDR3 is built from 14 residues. CDR3 amino acids: CASSPLGFTDTQYF. DNA of the CDR3: TGTGCCAGCAGCCCACTCGGATTTACAGATACGCAGTATTTT.

V and J are TRBV6-5 and TRBJ2-2; D not certain. The CDR3 has 16 amino acids. Trimming pared 2 bases from V and 1 base from J, leaving 11 bases between. Germline V lookup: CDR1 MNHEY, CDR2 SVGAGI. The CDR3 loop reads CASSYGLIGNTGELFF. The CDR3 DNA sequence: TGTGCCAGCAGTTACGGTCTCATAGGGAACACCGGGGAGCTGTTTTTT.

This clone was seen more than once but under ten times. The rearrangement uses TRBV6-1 and TRBJ1-4; unclear D gene. The CDR3 has 15 residues. The V end was cut by 5 bases, the J end by 1 base, with 11 bases between. CDR1 and CDR2 (germline): MNHNS, SASEGT. CDR3 DNA sequence: TGTGCCAGCAGTCCCGTCGGAGGAACTAATGAAAAACTGTTTTTT. It specifies CASSPVGGTNEKLFF.

The J gene is TRBJ2-4, the V gene TRBV7-2; D is ambiguous. This CDR3 contains 12 residues. The V gene's germline CDR1 is SGHTA and CDR2 FQGNSA. Trimming cost V 4 bases and J 14 bases, with 15 bases left between them. The CDR3 DNA reads as TGTGCCAGCAGCTCCTCGTCCCTGGGAAAGTACTTC. Translating gives CASSSSSLGKYF.

This chain joins TRBV10-2 and TRBJ2-1; no definite D call. Per germline, CDR1 WSHSY and CDR2 SAAADI. The CDR3 spans 15 residues. V lost 4 bases to trimming and J lost 0 bases, with 10 bases between them. The CDR3 DNA reads TGCGCCAGCAGTGTGGGCGGTAGCTCCTACAATGAGCAGTTCTTC. Translation: CASSVGGSSYNEQFF.

This clone was picked up one time. V and J are TRBV4-3 and TRBJ2-2; 9 nucleotides align to TRBD2. The junction had 2 bases not matched to a gene; V was cut back by 4 bases and J by 2 bases. The germline V gene has CDR1 LGHNA and CDR2 YSLEER. This CDR3 spans 15 amino acids. The CDR3 reads CASSLGTSNTGELFF. The DNA for the CDR3 is TGCGCCAGCAGCCTAGGGACTAGCAACACCGGGGAGCTGTTTTTT.